This T cell receptor (beta chain) was sequenced in a study of neurological immune-mediated disorders. Study-wide findings and caveats: Across subjects, no CDR3 amino acid sequence appeared in expanded clones of more than one subject, a finding that suggested private repertoires in all groups.

The CDR3 length is 12 residues. V lost 8 bases, J lost 8 bases, and 8 bases stayed unmatched. In its sample, this clonotype was seen many times. What it binds is not known. One entry per CDR3 protein results from TCRdb running MiXCR on the 5' RACE reads. Of 80,000 to 100,000 distinct CDR3 sequences listed, 3% to 4% are singletons. V usage is TRBV12-3 or TRBV12-4 and J usage is TRBJ2-7; 8 nucleotides line up with TRBD1. The material sequenced was PBMCs. This TCR came from a woman between 50 and 59 years old with multiple sclerosis. CDR3 sequence reads: CASDRGDRKQYF. CDR3 DNA: TGTGCCAGCGACAGGGGAGACCGAAAGCAGTACTTC.